Listed here are 19 T cell receptor beta chains from one sample, sequenced in a study of OX40 agonist ivuxolimab in advanced cancers. TCRdb's copy holds only in-frame clones and misses some; the assay was immunoSEQ multiplex PCR. Of roughly 34,000 clones in the sample, over 60% were seen once. The specimen comprised CD4+ or CD8+ T cells sorted from blood, sampled in a trial of the OX40 agonist ivuxolimab. These receptors all stem from an adult with an advanced solid tumor such as melanoma, head and neck, liver or kidney cancer.

The CDR3 nucleotides are TGTGCCAGCAGTGAATTTTGGGGGGCCCGCACTGAAGCTTTCTTT. This translates into CASSEFWGARTEAFF. The chain carries TRBV6-1 and TRBJ1-1, with D possibly being TRBD1 (6 bases). V lost 2 bases and J 4 bases, leaving 14 bases between the germline ends. CDR1 is MNHNS, CDR2 SASEGT, per germline. There are 15 residues in the CDR3.

V is TRBV29-1 and J is TRBJ2-2; 8 positions match TRBD2. Per germline, CDR1 SQVTM and CDR2 ANQGSEA. V shed 6 bases and J 1 base; nucleotides not matched to a gene: 4. CDR3 length: 14 residues. The CDR3: CSVIGGENTGELFF. DNA of the CDR3: TGCAGCGTGATCGGGGGGGAGAACACCGGGGAGCTGTTTTTT.

This clone was detected a few times. The genes are TRBV20-1 and TRBJ1-2; D remains unclear. With 4 bases removed from V and 6 bases from J, the gap between germline ends came to 9 bases. The CDR3 consists of 11 residues. Germline V gene lookup returns CDR1 DFQATT and CDR2 SNEGSKA (reference sequence). CDR3 DNA: TGCAGTGCTATCCCACAGAATGGCTACACCTTC. Encoded protein: CSAIPQNGYTF.

V usage is TRBV7-9 and J usage is TRBJ1-4, with 8 nucleotides matching TRBD1. Germline V gives CDR1 SEHNR, CDR2 FQNEAQ (reference sequence). The CDR3 length is 14 residues. V trimming: 5 bases; J trimming: 4 bases; junction bases outside the gene matches: 3. CDR3 sequence reads: CASSRDRGNEKLFF. DNA of the CDR3: TGTGCCAGCAGCCGTGACAGGGGTAATGAAAAACTGTTTTTT.

This clone was counted a few times. The chain has TRBV11-2 and TRBJ2-7; a weak D match, TRBD1 (6 bases). CDR1 and CDR2 (germline): SGHAT, FQNNGV. CDR3 size: 14 residues. V dropped 1 base and J dropped 0 bases, with 7 bases sitting between them. The DNA of the CDR3 is TGTGCCAGCAGCTTAGGGGGGCCCTCCTACGAGCAGTACTTC. Protein product: CASSLGGPSYEQYF. The full variable domain, with the rest looked up from reference TRBV11-2 and TRBJ2-7, is EAGVAQSPRYKIIEKRQSVAFWCNPISGHATLYWYQQILGQGPKLLIQFQNNGVVDDSQLPKDRFSAERLKGVDSTLKIQPAKLEDSAVYLCASSLGGPSYEQYFGPGTRLTVT.

The chain employs TRBV7-9 and TRBJ2-5, with D uncertain. The CDR3 runs 11 residues. Germline lookup yields CDR1 SEHNR and CDR2 FQNEAQ (reference sequence). V gave up 5 bases and J gave up 2 bases, with 3 bases separating them. CDR3 sequence: CASSRQETQYF. Written as DNA, the CDR3 is TGTGCCAGCAGCCGTCAAGAGACCCAGTACTTC.

The chain employs TRBV6-5 and TRBJ2-5; 7 bases are a match to TRBD1. Germline trimming cut 6 bases from V and 2 bases from J; bases unmatched to any gene: 6. CDR1 MNHEY and CDR2 SVGAGI come from the germline V gene. This CDR3 is built from 14 residues. This CDR3 is CASRQGRGQETQYF. The CDR3 nucleotides are TGTGCCAGCAGACAGGGGAGAGGGCAAGAGACCCAGTACTTC.

The chain uses TRBV7-9 and TRBJ2-7, with 15 bases matching TRBD2. The CDR3 consists of 18 residues. V shed 3 bases, J shed 2 bases, and the junction held 8 bases outside the gene matches. CDR1 and CDR2 from the germline V gene are SEHNR and FQNEAQ (reference sequence). CDR3 sequence reads: CASSFPGTSGGSTYEQYF. The CDR3 DNA follows: TGTGCCAGCAGCTTTCCCGGGACTAGCGGGGGGTCCACCTACGAGCAGTACTTC.

The chain uses TRBV5-1 and TRBJ1-6; maybe TRBD1 (6 bases). The CDR3 spans 15 residues. Trimming took 0 bases from V and 5 from J, leaving 9 bases between them. CDR1 is SGHRS and CDR2 is YFSETQ in the germline V gene. CDR3 in amino acids: CASSLGRTDNSPLHF. The CDR3 region has the DNA TGCGCCAGCAGCTTGGGGCGGACAGATAATTCACCCCTCCACTTT.

The chain combines TRBV6-6 with TRBJ1-1, with D possibly TRBD1 on 6 matching bases. This CDR3 is built from 10 residues. CDR1 is MNHNY and CDR2 is SVGAGI in the germline V gene (reference sequence). The CDR3 sequence: CATGPNEAFF. The CDR3 coding sequence is TGTGCAACAGGGCCCAATGAAGCTTTCTTT.

This clone was observed once. The chain has TRBV2 and TRBJ2-1, with D perhaps TRBD2 (5 bases). Per germline, CDR1 SNHLY and CDR2 FYNNEI. Trimming stripped 8 bases from V and 8 bases from J, with 10 bases between. The CDR3 runs 11 residues. CDR3 sequence: CASERRDEQFF. CDR3 coding DNA: TGTGCCAGCGAGCGGCGCGATGAGCAGTTCTTC.

The chain employs TRBV10-3 and TRBJ2-5; 11 bases are shared with TRBD1. In germline, CDR1 is ENHRY, CDR2 SYGVKD. Trimming removed 7 bases from V and 5 bases from J; junction bases left unmatched: 3. CDR3 length equals 13 residues. CDR3 sequence reads: CAIKGQGAETQYF. For the CDR3, the DNA is TGTGCCATCAAAGGACAGGGGGCCGAGACCCAGTACTTC.

As DNA, the CDR3 is TGTGCCAGCAGCTTAGCGAGGACAGGCGGTACTGAAGCTTTCTTT. It specifies CASSLARTGGTEAFF. The chain joins TRBV11-1 to TRBJ1-1; 7 bases agree with TRBD1. Germline V gene sequence: CDR1 SGHAT, CDR2 FQDESV (reference sequence). The CDR3 consists of 15 residues. J gave up 5 bases and V 0 bases, and 6 bases lay outside the gene matches.

The table lists this clone with a count of one. The rearrangement links TRBV7-3 to TRBJ2-5; 7 nucleotides align to TRBD1. Germline V gives CDR1 SGHTA, CDR2 FQGTGA. The CDR3 contains 13 residues. After removal of 6 bases from V and 7 bases from J, the junction contained 8 bases not matched to a gene. DNA for the CDR3: TGTGCCAGCAGTCTCGGACAGGTGGGGACCCAGTACTTC. It is translated as CASSLGQVGTQYF.

The rearrangement links TRBV18 to TRBJ2-7; D is possibly TRBD2 (6 bases). The CDR3 extends over 11 amino acids. V lost 5 bases and J lost 5, with 7 bases in between. CDR1 and CDR2 from the germline V gene are KGHSH and LQKENI. CDR3 sequence: CASSTGDEQYF. The CDR3 DNA is TGTGCCAGCTCAACGGGGGACGAGCAGTACTTC. Using reference TRBV18 and TRBJ2-7 for the parts outside the CDR3, the full variable domain is NAGVMQNPRHLVRRRGQEARLRCSPMKGHSHVYWYRQLPEEGLKFMVYLQKENIIDESGMPKERFSAEFPKEGPSILRIQQVVRGDSAAYFCASSTGDEQYFGPGTRLTVT.

The chain uses TRBV2 and TRBJ1-1, with 9 bases matching TRBD1. The length of the CDR3 is 14 residues. J lost 4 bases, V lost 5 bases, and 5 bases had no gene match. Germline V gives CDR1 SNHLY, CDR2 FYNNEI. The CDR3 spells CASSLQGARTEAFF. DNA for the CDR3: TGTGCCAGCAGTTTACAGGGGGCGCGCACTGAAGCTTTCTTT.

V gene TRBV2 combines with J gene TRBJ2-2; TRBD2 matches at 12 bases. J gave up 6 bases and V 2 bases, and 4 bases lay outside the gene matches. The CDR3 is 16 residues long. Germline V gene sequence: CDR1 SNHLY, CDR2 FYNNEI. For the CDR3, the DNA is TGTGCCAGCAGTGAACTAGCGGGGGGGGTCGCCGGGGAGCTGTTTTTT. Encoded protein: CASSELAGGVAGELFF.

In this sample, this clone turned up a few times. The rearrangement joins TRBV2 to TRBJ2-7; D unresolved. Trimming removed 4 bases at V and 6 bases at J, with 10 bases between. The CDR3 runs to 12 residues. The germline V gene encodes CDR1 SNHLY and CDR2 FYNNEI. The CDR3 spells CASSVRPTEQYV. CDR3 coding DNA: TGTGCCAGCAGTGTACGACCAACCGAGCAGTACGTC.

The chain carries TRBV5-1 and TRBJ2-2; 7 positions agree with TRBD2. The ends lost 5 bases at V and 2 bases at J; junction bases unmatched: 12. The CDR3 is 17 residues long. Germline V gene lookup returns CDR1 SGHRS and CDR2 YFSETQ. DNA for the CDR3: TGCGCCAGCAGTTCCCGTTCCGGGACTACAAACACCGGGGAGCTGTTTTTT. It yields the protein CASSSRSGTTNTGELFF. Supplemented by reference TRBV5-1 and TRBJ2-2, the full variable domain reads KAGVTQTPRYLIKTRGQQVTLSCSPISGHRSVSWYQQTPGQGLQFLFEYFSETQRNKGNFPGRFSGRQFSNSRSEMNVSTLELGDSALYLCASSSRSGTTNTGELFFGEGSRLTVL.